Below are 8 T cell receptor beta chains sequenced from a single sample in a study of regulatory T cells in long-lasting Graves disease. Time point of the sample: persistent/refractory GD, antithyroid drugs over 5 years with positive TRAb. The TCR library was made from RNA extracted from PBMCs. Building of the TCR beta libraries involved iRepertoire HTBI primers and Arm-PCR of CDR3 regions. TCRdb redid the calling of the multiplex PCR reads with MiXCR, one entry per CDR3 protein. This sample has 350,000 to 500,000 distinct CDR3 sequences, with around 23% found just once. Sequencing used peripheral blood mononuclear cells (PBMCs), obtained when the disease was refractory, from a patient treated with antithyroid drugs. These receptors were collected from a female donor with Graves disease.

This clonotype came up a few times. The J gene is TRBJ2-7, the V gene TRBV7-6; possibly TRBD1 or TRBD2 for D (5 bases each). Looked up from germline, CDR1 is SGHVS and CDR2 is FNYEAQ. V lost 5 bases, J lost 3 bases, and 17 bases lay in between. The CDR3 consists of 15 residues. CDR3 loop: CASSQTGGAVYEQYF. In nucleotides, the CDR3 is TGTGCCAGCAGCCAAACAGGAGGTGCGGTCTACGAGCAGTACTTC.

This clonotype was detected many times. CDR3 DNA sequence: TGTGCCAGCGGGGAACTAGCGGGAGTGGGAGAGCAGTACTTC. Translated, it gives CASGELAGVGEQYF. This chain connects TRBV25-1 to TRBJ2-7, with TRBD2 identical over 11 bases. With V trimmed by 8 bases and J by 7 bases, 10 bases remained unmatched. Looked up from germline, CDR1 is MGHDK and CDR2 is SYGVNS. The CDR3 consists of 14 residues.

In regard to this clonotype: A read error may explain this, as a much larger clone is one base away. The V and J genes are TRBV7-9 and TRBJ2-2; D perhaps matches TRBD2 (5 bases). Germline V lookup: CDR1 SEHNR, CDR2 FQNEAQ (reference sequence). CDR3 length: 18 residues. V lost 8 bases and J 5 bases, leaving 27 bases between the germline ends. This CDR3 is CASFLDVGEGLGTGELFF. The CDR3 nucleotides are TGTGCCAGCTTTCTCGACGTGGGAGAAGGTCTGGGAACCGGGGAGCTGTTTTTT.

This clonotype was counted at least ten times. The chain uses TRBV28 and TRBJ2-5; 10 bases align to TRBD2. CDR1 is MDHEN, CDR2 SYDVKM, per germline. The J segment lost 3 bases and the V segment lost 6 bases, leaving 4 bases of the junction unmatched. This CDR3 has 14 amino acids. The CDR3 region has the DNA TGTGCCAGCAGCCTCCTAGCGGGGGAAGAGACCCAGTACTTC. It encodes CASSLLAGEETQYF. Full variable domain (outside the CDR3, taken from reference TRBV28 and TRBJ2-5): DVKVTQSSRYLVKRTGEKVFLECVQDMDHENMFWYRQDPGLGLRLIYFSYDVKMKEKGDIPEGYSVSREKKERFSLILESASTNQTSMYLCASSLLAGEETQYFGPGTRLLVL.

As regards this clonotype: The germline gene is not matched at one end of the junction; a read error may be the cause. The rearrangement links TRBV15 to TRBJ2-7; 7 bases are shared with TRBD1. This CDR3 spans 14 amino acids. Germline CDR1 and CDR2: LNHNV and YYDKDF (reference sequence). The CDR3 DNA is TGTGCCACCAGCGGAGAGCCTGACAGGGACGAGCAGTACTTC. Translation: CATSGEPDRDEQYF.

Many counts were recorded for this clonotype. V is TRBV20-1 and J is TRBJ2-5, with 7 bases that match TRBD2. The V gene end was trimmed by 6 bases and the J gene end by 3 bases; junction bases not matched to a gene: 7. The germline V gene encodes CDR1 DFQATT and CDR2 SNEGSKA (reference sequence). The CDR3 extends over 13 amino acids. The CDR3 spells CSASRGGEETQYF. DNA for the CDR3: TGCAGTGCCTCCCGGGGAGGGGAAGAGACCCAGTACTTC.

Note on this clonotype: The junction shows a germline mismatch at one end, possibly a read error. V is TRBV7-2 and J is TRBJ1-2, with D hard to call. Germline V gene data show CDR1 as SGHTA and CDR2 as FQGNSA. CDR3 length: 12 residues. CDR3 amino acids: CAGSPLGEGYTF. CDR3 sequence (DNA): TGTGCCGGCAGTCCCCTCGGGGAGGGCTACACCTTC.

CDR3 DNA sequence: TGTGCCAGCAGCCCTCGGGGGCCATCGTTTGGCGGGGAGCTGTTTTTT. This encodes CASSPRGPSFGGELFF. J is TRBJ2-2 and V is TRBV27; possibly TRBD1 or TRBD2 for D (6 bases each). V was cut by 6 bases and J by 7 bases, with 21 bases left in between. This CDR3 contains 16 residues. The germline gives CDR1 MNHEY, CDR2 SMNVEV (reference sequence).